Listed below are T cell receptor beta chains from one sample, sequenced in a study of Ad26.COV2.S vaccination and SARS-CoV-2 variants. This table comes from immunoSEQ multiplex PCR, and its TCRdb copy is limited to in-frame clones, with some not included. In the table there are roughly 330,000 clones, roughly 90% of which are singletons. Sequencing was performed on peripheral blood, taken in a trial of Ad26.COV2.S vaccine versus placebo. All receptors derive from a person between 18 and 60 years old who received the Ad26.COV2.S COVID-19 vaccine or a placebo. CDR3s include the opening cysteine and the closing phenylalanine or tryptophan. A D gene is named only where the DNA matches it firmly. Clone sizes are given selectively: once, few, many, or a class where the clone is expanded.

>TRBJ2-3|TRBD1|TRBV4-3|NA
TGCGCCAGCAGCCAAGACGACAGGGAATATACGCAGTATTTT
CASSQDDREYTQYF
>TRBJ2-5|TRBD2|TRBV7-3|NA
TGTGCCAGCAGCCCGGGACTAGCGGGAGGAGAAGAGACCCAGTACTTC
CASSPGLAGGEETQYF
>TRBJ2-1|NA|TRBV7-2|many
TGTGCCAGCAGCTCCCGGGGAGGGGGGTCATACAATGAGCAGTTCTTC
CASSSRGGGSYNEQFF
>TRBJ2-2|TRBD1|TRBV6-5|NA
TGTGCCAGCAGTTACACGACAGGGGACACCGGGGAGCTGTTTTTT
CASSYTTGDTGELFF
>TRBJ1-2|NA|TRBV11-2|once
TGTGCCAGCAGCCCTGGACAGAACTATGGCTACACCTTC
CASSPGQNYGYTF
>TRBJ1-1|TRBD1|TRBV6-5|NA
TGTGCCAGCGGGGAACAGGGGGGAGCTGAAGCTTTCTTT
CASGEQGGAEAFF
>TRBJ2-5|TRBD2|TRBV6-6|NA
TGTGCCAGCAGTTACGCTAGCGGGAGGTCAGAGACCCAGTACTTC
CASSYASGRSETQYF
>TRBJ1-1|NA|TRBV5-4|NA
TGTGCCAGCAGCTTGGTTCTGGACAGCCAGAAAAGAAACACTGAAGCTTTCTTT
CASSLVLDSQKRNTEAFF
>TRBJ2-7|TRBD2|TRBV5-4|NA
TGTGCCAGCAGCTCCAACATAGCGGGGTACTCCTACGAGCAGTACTTC
CASSSNIAGYSYEQYF
>TRBJ1-2|TRBD1|TRBV7-9|few
TGTGCCAGCAGCCGGGGACAGGGGAACTATGGCTACACCTTC
CASSRGQGNYGYTF
>TRBJ1-1|NA|TRBV5-6|once
TGTGCCAGCAGACTCCTACAGGGAGTAACAGCCACTGAAGCTTTCTTT
CASRLLQGVTATEAFF
>TRBJ1-1|TRBD1|TRBV5-4|NA
TGTGCCAGCAGCCTACAGGGGGGAGACACTGAAGCTTTCTTT
CASSLQGGDTEAFF
>TRBJ2-7|TRBD1|TRBV19|NA
TGTGCCAGTAGTATTACCGGGACAGGGTATTTATCCGACGAGCAGTACTTC
CASSITGTGYLSDEQYF
>TRBJ2-1|TRBD2|TRBV6-6|once
TGTGCCAGCAGGGGACTAGGAGAGTTCTTC
CASRGLGEFF
>TRBJ2-3|TRBD2|TRBV9|NA
TGTGCCAGCACCGAAGCCCCCATAGCGGGGGGGCATGATACGCAGTATTTT
CASTEAPIAGGHDTQYF
>TRBJ2-2|TRBD2|TRBV7-9|NA
TGTGCCAGCAGCGTTATCCCGACTAGCGGGTATATGGGAACCGGGGAGCTGTTTTTT
CASSVIPTSGYMGTGELFF
>TRBJ1-2|NA|TRBV9|NA
TGTGCCAGCAGCCTCTTAGTTTGGGCAAGAGGACTCTACACCTTC
CASSLLVWARGLYTF
>TRBJ2-1|NA|TRBV6-5|NA
TGTGCCAGCAGTCTGGGGGTTAGGAGTGAGCAGTTCTTC
CASSLGVRSEQFF
>TRBJ1-2|TRBD1|TRBV9|NA
TGTGCCAGCAGCCCCCAGGACAGGGGGACTCCCGGGGATGGCTACACCTTC
CASSPQDRGTPGDGYTF
>TRBJ1-2|NA|TRBV9|NA
TGTGCCAGCAGCGTAAACCGGGACGGCTATGGCTACACCTTC
CASSVNRDGYGYTF
>TRBJ1-6|NA|TRBV11-3|NA
TGTGCCAGCAGCTTGATCCCCGAGGGCAATTCACCCCTCCACTTT
CASSLIPEGNSPLHF
>TRBJ2-3|NA|TRBV19|NA
TGTGCCAGTAGTATTGGTGATACGCAGTATTTT
CASSIGDTQYF
>TRBJ2-7|NA|TRBV6-5|once
TGTGCCAGCAGTTGGGGGGCAGGGGAAACCTACGAGCAGTACTTC
CASSWGAGETYEQYF
>TRBJ1-5|TRBD1|TRBV9|NA
TGTGCCAGCAGCCCCGGGACAGGGATGGGGCAGCCCCAGCATTTT
CASSPGTGMGQPQHF
>TRBJ1-5|NA|TRBV5-1|NA
TGCGCCAGCAGCTTGCGAGGGGGGGACAATCAGCCCCAGCATTTT
CASSLRGGDNQPQHF
>TRBJ2-3|NA|TRBV14|NA
TGTGCCAGCAGCCACCTAAACCCCCGGGACTCCACAGATACGCAGTATTTT
CASSHLNPRDSTDTQYF
>TRBJ1-1|NA|TRBV7-6|NA
TGTGCCAGCAGCTACCCCGGGGGGGAGTTTTTGAACACTGAAGCTTTCTTT
CASSYPGGEFLNTEAFF
>TRBJ1-2|NA|TRBV10-3|NA
TGTGCCATCAGTGACGAAACCCTCTATGGCTACACCTTC
CAISDETLYGYTF
>TRBJ1-5|NA|TRBV21-1|NA
TGTGCCAGCAGCAAAGCGGGGGGCCAGCCCCAGCATTTT
CASSKAGGQPQHF
>TRBJ2-3|NA|TRBV10-1|NA
TGCGCCAATCCATGCGCAGATACGCAGTATTTT
CANPCADTQYF
>TRBJ1-1|NA|TRBV4-1|NA
TGCGCCAGCAGCCAAGGTCAGGGACCCACTGAAGCTTTCTTT
CASSQGQGPTEAFF
>TRBJ1-3|NA|TRBV7-2|NA
TGTGCCAGCAGCTTAGTTGTGAGGTCTGGAAACACCATATATTTT
CASSLVVRSGNTIYF
>TRBJ1-1|TRBD1|TRBV28|NA
TGTGCCAGCAGTTTAGGACAGGGGAACACTGAAGCTTTCTTT
CASSLGQGNTEAFF
>TRBJ2-2|TRBD2|TRBV4-2|once
TGTGCCAGCAGCCAGGGGACTAGCGGGCGGGCCACCGGGGAGCTGTTTTTT
CASSQGTSGRATGELFF
>TRBJ2-5|NA|TRBV29-1|NA
TGCAGCGTTGAAGATGGGGGGGCCCTACGTCTAGTCCAGTACTTC
CSVEDGGALRLVQYF
>TRBJ1-2|NA|TRBV5-6|NA
TGTGCCAGCAGCTTAGGGGAGAGAGGGTATGGCTACACCTTC
CASSLGERGYGYTF
>TRBJ2-1|TRBD2|TRBV2|NA
TGTGCCAGCAGTGAAATGGGACTAGCGACAAATGAGCAGTTCTTC
CASSEMGLATNEQFF
>TRBJ1-4|NA|TRBV6-5|NA
TGTGCCAGCAGTTATCTAAACGGACCGGAACTGTTTTTT
CASSYLNGPELFF
>TRBJ1-5|NA|TRBV19|NA
TGTGCCAGTAGTACCAGGGGTACCAGGCCCCAGCATTTT
CASSTRGTRPQHF
>TRBJ2-6|TRBD2|TRBV2|NA
TGTGCCAGCAGGTTCGGGACTAGCGGATCATCTGGGGCCAACGTCCTGACTTTC
CASRFGTSGSSGANVLTF
>TRBJ1-5|NA|TRBV4-1|NA
TGCGCCAGCAGCCAAGATCGGACAGTAAATCAGCCCCAGCATTTT
CASSQDRTVNQPQHF
>TRBJ2-3|TRBD1|TRBV27|once
TGTGCCAGCAGAGTTGGACAGGGCACAGATACGCAGTATTTT
CASRVGQGTDTQYF
>TRBJ1-2|NA|TRBV4-2|NA
TGTGCCAGCAGCCAAGAAGAGACAGAGTTCTATGGCTACACCTTC
CASSQEETEFYGYTF
>TRBJ1-2|TRBD1|TRBV6-5|NA
TGTGCCAGCAGCAAACCCGGGACAGGGGACTATGGCTACACCTTC
CASSKPGTGDYGYTF
>TRBJ1-4|NA|TRBV11-3|NA
TGTGCCAGCAGCCCGAGGACTGGCAGCCATACAACTAATGAAAAACTGTTTTTT
CASSPRTGSHTTNEKLFF
>TRBJ2-5|TRBD2|TRBV4-1|NA
TGCGCCAGCAGCCAGAGGGTAGCGGGGGGCAAAGAGACCCAGTACTTC
CASSQRVAGGKETQYF
>TRBJ2-2|NA|TRBV11-3|many
TGTGCCAGCAGCTTTAGTTGGACCGGGGAGCTGTTTTTT
CASSFSWTGELFF
>TRBJ2-1|TRBD1|TRBV4-3|few
TGCGCCAGCGGGGACAGATTCGATGAGCAGTTCTTC
CASGDRFDEQFF
>TRBJ1-1|NA|TRBV7-9|few
TGTGCCAGCAGCTTAGTTGGGGCTGAAGCTTTCTTT
CASSLVGAEAFF
>TRBJ1-2|NA|TRBV3-1/TRBV3-2|NA
TGTGCCAGCAGCCAAAAAGGGAGCGGACAGAACTATGGCTACACCTTC
CASSQKGSGQNYGYTF
>TRBJ1-1|NA|TRBV19|NA
TGTGCCAGTAGTATGACAGGAATGAACACTGAAGCTTTCTTT
CASSMTGMNTEAFF
>TRBJ2-7|TRBD1|TRBV14|NA
TGTGCCAGCAGCCTCCAGGACAGGGATTACGAGCAGTACTTC
CASSLQDRDYEQYF
>TRBJ2-2|NA|TRBV3-1/TRBV3-2|once
TGTGCCAGCAGCCTCGACAGTGGATGGGGGGAGCTGTTTTTT
CASSLDSGWGELFF
>TRBJ1-4|TRBD1|TRBV7-2|NA
TGTGCCAGCAGCCTTAGGCCGGGACAGGGGGAAAGGGCTAATGAAAAACTGTTTTTT
CASSLRPGQGERANEKLFF
>TRBJ1-5|TRBD1|TRBV19|NA
TGTGCCAGTAGTATCCCTAGGACAGGGAAAACCCAGAATCAGCCCCAGCATTTT
CASSIPRTGKTQNQPQHF
>TRBJ1-6|NA|TRBV7-8|NA
TGTGCCAGCACCCCACGGGGGACGGCTGTTTCACCCCTCCACTTT
CASTPRGTAVSPLHF
>TRBJ1-2|NA|TRBV28|NA
TGTGCCAGCAAGGACACAAACTATGGCTACACCTTC
CASKDTNYGYTF